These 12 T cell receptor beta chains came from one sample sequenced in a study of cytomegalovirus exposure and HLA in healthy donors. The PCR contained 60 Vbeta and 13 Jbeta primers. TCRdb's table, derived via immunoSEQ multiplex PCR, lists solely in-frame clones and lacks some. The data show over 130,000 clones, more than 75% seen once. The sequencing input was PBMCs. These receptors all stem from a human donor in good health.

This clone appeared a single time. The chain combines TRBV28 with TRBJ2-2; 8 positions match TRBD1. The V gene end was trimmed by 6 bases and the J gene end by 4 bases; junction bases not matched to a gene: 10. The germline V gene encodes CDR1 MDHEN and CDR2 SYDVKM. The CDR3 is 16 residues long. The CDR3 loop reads CASSPTDRGPTGELFF. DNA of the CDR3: TGTGCCAGCAGCCCCACCGACAGGGGACCCACCGGGGAGCTGTTTTTT.

The CDR3 sequence: CASSSRGLNTEAFF. CDR3 sequence (DNA): TGCGCCAGCAGCAGCAGGGGGCTTAACACTGAAGCTTTCTTT. The chain has TRBV5-1 and TRBJ1-1, with TRBD1 matching over 8 bases. The CDR3 loop spans 14 amino acids. The ends lost 4 bases at V and 2 bases at J; junction bases unmatched: 4. Germline lookup yields CDR1 SGHRS and CDR2 YFSETQ. Full variable domain (rest looked up from reference TRBV5-1 and TRBJ1-1): KAGVTQTPRYLIKTRGQQVTLSCSPISGHRSVSWYQQTPGQGLQFLFEYFSETQRNKGNFPGRFSGRQFSNSRSEMNVSTLELGDSALYLCASSSRGLNTEAFFGQGTRLTVV.

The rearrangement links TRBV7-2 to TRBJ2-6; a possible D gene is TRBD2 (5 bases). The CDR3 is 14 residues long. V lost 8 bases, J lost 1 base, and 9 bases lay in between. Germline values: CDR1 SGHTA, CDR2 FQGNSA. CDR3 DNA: TGTGCCAGCGGCCGAGGGTCTGGGGCCAACGTCCTGACTTTC. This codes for CASGRGSGANVLTF.

CDR3 in DNA: TGCAGCGTTGAAGTTGGTGGGGTCGGGGGGCCTGGCGAGCAGTACTTC. Residues: CSVEVGGVGGPGEQYF. The chain employs TRBV29-1 and TRBJ2-7, with D perhaps matching TRBD2 (7 bases). Germline CDR1 is SQVTM and CDR2 is ANQGSEA. This CDR3 is 16 amino acids long. Trimming took 1 base from V and 6 from J, leaving 22 bases between them.

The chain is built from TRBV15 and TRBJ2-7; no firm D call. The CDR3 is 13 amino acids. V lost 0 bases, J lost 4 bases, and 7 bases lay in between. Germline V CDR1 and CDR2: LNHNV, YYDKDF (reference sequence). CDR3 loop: CATSRDLGYEQYF. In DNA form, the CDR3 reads TGTGCCACCAGCAGAGATCTAGGATACGAGCAGTACTTC.

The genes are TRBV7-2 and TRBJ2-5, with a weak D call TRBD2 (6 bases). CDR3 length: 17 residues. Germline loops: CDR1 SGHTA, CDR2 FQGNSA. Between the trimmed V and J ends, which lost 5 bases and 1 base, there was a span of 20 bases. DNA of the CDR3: TGTGCCAGCAGCCCCCCCTCTGGGACTCCCCTCCAAGAGACCCAGTACTTC. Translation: CASSPPSGTPLQETQYF.

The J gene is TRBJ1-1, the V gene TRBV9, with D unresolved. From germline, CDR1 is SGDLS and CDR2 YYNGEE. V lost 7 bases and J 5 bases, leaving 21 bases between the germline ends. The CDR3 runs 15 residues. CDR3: CASSSGTVATTEAFF. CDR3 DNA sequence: TGTGCCAGCTCTTCGGGAACCGTAGCAACGACTGAAGCTTTCTTT.

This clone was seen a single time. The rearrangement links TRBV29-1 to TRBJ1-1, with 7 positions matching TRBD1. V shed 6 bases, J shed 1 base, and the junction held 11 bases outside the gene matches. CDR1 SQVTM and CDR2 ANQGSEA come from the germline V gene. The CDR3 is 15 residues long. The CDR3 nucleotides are TGCAGCGTAGCCTCTCCGGACAGGAGGAACACTGAAGCTTTCTTT. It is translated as CSVASPDRRNTEAFF.

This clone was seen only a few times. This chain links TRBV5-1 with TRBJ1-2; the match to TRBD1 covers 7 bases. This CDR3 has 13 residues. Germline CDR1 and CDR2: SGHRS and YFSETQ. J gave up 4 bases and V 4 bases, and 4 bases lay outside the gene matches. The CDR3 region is CASSGDRGYGYTF. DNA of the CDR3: TGCGCCAGCAGCGGGGACAGAGGCTATGGCTACACCTTC.

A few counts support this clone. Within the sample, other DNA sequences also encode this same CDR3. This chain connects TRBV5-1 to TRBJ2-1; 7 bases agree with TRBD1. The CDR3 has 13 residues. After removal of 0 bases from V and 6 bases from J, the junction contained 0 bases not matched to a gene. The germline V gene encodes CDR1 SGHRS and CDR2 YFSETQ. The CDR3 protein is CASSLDRGNEQFF. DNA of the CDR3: TGCGCCAGCAGCTTGGACAGGGGCAATGAGCAGTTCTTC.

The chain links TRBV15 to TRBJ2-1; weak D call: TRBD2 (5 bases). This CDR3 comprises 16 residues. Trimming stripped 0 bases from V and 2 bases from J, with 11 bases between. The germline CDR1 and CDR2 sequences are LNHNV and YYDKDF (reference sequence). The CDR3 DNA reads TGTGCCACCAGCAGAGATAATGGGAGTCCCTACAATGAGCAGTTCTTC. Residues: CATSRDNGSPYNEQFF.

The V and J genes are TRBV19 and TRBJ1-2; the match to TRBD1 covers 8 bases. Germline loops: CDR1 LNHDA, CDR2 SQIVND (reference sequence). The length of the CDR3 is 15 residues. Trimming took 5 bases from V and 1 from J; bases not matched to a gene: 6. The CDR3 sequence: CASSADRDLNYGYTF. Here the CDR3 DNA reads TGTGCCAGTAGTGCGGACAGGGACCTTAACTATGGCTACACCTTC. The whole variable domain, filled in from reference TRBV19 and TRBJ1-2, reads DGGITQSPKYLFRKEGQNVTLSCEQNLNHDAMYWYRQDPGQGLRLIYYSQIVNDFQKGDIAEGYSVSREKKESFPLTVTSAQKNPTAFYLCASSADRDLNYGYTFGSGTRLTVV.